The entry below describes one T cell receptor beta chain. What it binds is unknown. Read data end 3 residues before the CDR3 end; the end is taken from the germline J gene. The data were produced by immunoSEQ multiplex PCR, yet TCRdb's version contains in-frame clones alone and is incomplete. In total, the table holds under 35,000 clones. The ends lost 5 bases at V and 2 bases at J; junction bases unmatched: 6. This CDR3 has 15 residues. The germline V gene has CDR1 SEHNR and CDR2 FQNEAQ (reference sequence). The nonmyeloablative bone marrow transplants came from related graft donors, with transient mixed chimerism. Unstimulated regulatory T cells (CD4+CD25+CD127-), CD4+CD25- non-regulatory cells, CD4 and CD8 cells were FACS-sorted from thawed PBMCs. The sample comes from a study of Tregs in tolerant kidney transplant recipients. General study points: Tolerant patients' donor-specific Tregs expanded beyond overall Tregs, suggesting antigen-driven growth. Biological reproducibility was not directly addressed, but technical replication error appeared minimal. Validation in larger populations is needed because few patients were studied.

This receptor was taken from a human patient who received a combined kidney and bone marrow transplant. Some T cells here may be from the graft donor. The sequencing used CD4+ T cells from blood (PBMCs), collected 24 months after the transplant. The chain joins TRBV7-9 to TRBJ2-7, with 10 bases fitting TRBD2. The CDR3 spells CASSPNGLAAYEQYF. The sequenced CDR3 bases are TGTGCCAGCAGCCCGAATGGACTAGCGGCCTACGAG.